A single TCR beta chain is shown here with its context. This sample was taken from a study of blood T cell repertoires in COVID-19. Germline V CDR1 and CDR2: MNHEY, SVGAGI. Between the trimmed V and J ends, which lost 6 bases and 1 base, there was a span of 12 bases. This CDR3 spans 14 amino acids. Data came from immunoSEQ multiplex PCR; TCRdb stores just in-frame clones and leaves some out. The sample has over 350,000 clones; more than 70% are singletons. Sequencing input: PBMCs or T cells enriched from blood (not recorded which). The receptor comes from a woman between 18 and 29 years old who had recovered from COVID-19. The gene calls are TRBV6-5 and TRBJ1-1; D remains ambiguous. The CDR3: CASRNRVKNTEAFF. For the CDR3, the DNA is TGTGCCAGCAGGAACCGGGTCAAGAACACTGAAGCTTTCTTT.